This section outlines one T cell receptor beta chain sequence together with its context. As yet, its antigen is unknown. The record originates from a study of shared clonotypes between healthy human individuals. Participating donors were healthy, HIV-negative adults free of recent acute infections or vaccinations. Investigators divided CD4+ cells into CD45RA+ naive and CD45RA-negative memory subsets. Trimming took 1 base from V and 5 from J; bases not matched to a gene: 17. This CDR3 has 19 amino acids. Germline V gene lookup returns CDR1 SGHRS and CDR2 YFSETQ. The study's findings and limits: Sharing across a handful of donors was seen in 4.5% to 5.5% of naive CD4 clonotypes.

Sequencing used immunoSEQ multiplex PCR; TCRdb keeps in-frame clones, though not all of them. The table has about 2.4 million clones, under 95% seen once; the top ten hold 0.36%. The V gene is TRBV5-1, the J gene TRBJ2-3; 9 bases align to TRBD2. The receptor comes from a man aged 18 to 30 in good health. Some clones in this sample may be carry-over from other donors' samples. Sequencing was performed on naive CD4+ T cells from PBMCs. Subset in this sample: CD45RA+ positively selected. CDR3 in DNA: TGCGCCAGCAGCTTGTCCCTGGGACTAGCTGCCTTTCGAGGAGATACGCAGTATTTT. Translated: CASSLSLGLAAFRGDTQYF.